This TCR beta chain was observed in a study of blood T cell repertoires in COVID-19. About the research overall: The United States, Italy and Spain were the sources of the acute and convalescent COVID-19 samples. T cells, B-cell-depleted T cells, or PBMCs supplied cDNA or gDNA.

This clone was seen only a few times. In the authors' methods: Reference gene primer amplification gave estimated nucleated cell counts. The repertoire was sequenced with immunoSEQ multiplex PCR; TCRdb's copy has only in-frame clones and lacks some. V and J calls plus clone size are reproduced from that table; the DNA served to infer D and trimming. This table has about 36,000 clones, approximately 80% appearing once. Unmatched junction bases numbered 3, after V lost 1 base and J lost 6 bases. CDR3 length: 13 amino acids. The V gene's germline CDR1 is SGHRS and CDR2 YFSETQ. The J gene is TRBJ1-1, the V gene TRBV5-1, with 7 bases fitting TRBD1. Input material: peripheral blood. The receptor was isolated from a man aged 55 to 70 with active COVID-19. The CDR3 DNA sequence: TGCGCCAGCAGCTTGCAGGGGGGCCCTGAAGCTTTCTTT. Residues: CASSLQGGPEAFF.